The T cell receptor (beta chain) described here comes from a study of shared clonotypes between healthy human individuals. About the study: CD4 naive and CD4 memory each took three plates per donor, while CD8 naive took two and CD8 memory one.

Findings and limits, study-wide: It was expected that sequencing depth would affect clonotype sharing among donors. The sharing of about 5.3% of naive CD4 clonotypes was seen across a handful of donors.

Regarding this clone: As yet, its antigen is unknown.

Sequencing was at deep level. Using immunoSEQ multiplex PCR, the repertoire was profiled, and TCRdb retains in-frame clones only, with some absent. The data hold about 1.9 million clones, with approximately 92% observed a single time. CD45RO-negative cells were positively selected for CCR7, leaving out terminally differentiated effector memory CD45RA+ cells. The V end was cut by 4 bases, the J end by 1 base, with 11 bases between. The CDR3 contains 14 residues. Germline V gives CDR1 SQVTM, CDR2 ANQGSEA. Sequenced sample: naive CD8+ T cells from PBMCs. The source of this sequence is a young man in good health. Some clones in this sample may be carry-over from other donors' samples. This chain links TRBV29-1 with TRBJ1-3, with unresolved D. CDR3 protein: CSVGLVDSGNTIYF. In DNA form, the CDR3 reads TGCAGCGTTGGTCTGGTTGATTCTGGAAACACCATATATTTT.